This T cell receptor beta chain was found in a study of long-term antiretroviral therapy in people with HIV. It was in the United States that all participants with HIV were treated. Study outcomes and limitations: In samples taken after ART, diversity increased but remained below transplant donor control levels. No data on ART adherence, viral resistance or therapy changes.

Researchers report immunoSEQ v3.0 was run at survey level. Profiled with immunoSEQ multiplex PCR; TCRdb holds only in-frame clones, not every one. Of tens of thousands of clones in the sample, approximately 90% were seen once. This CDR3 is 17 amino acids long. Germline assignment: CDR1 LGHNA and CDR2 YNFKEQ. Trimming removed 5 bases from V and 14 bases from J; junction bases left unmatched: 19. This clone was picked up a small number of times. The antigen remains unidentified. The chain carries TRBV4-2 and TRBJ1-6, with 9 bases aligning to TRBD1. The source of this sequence is a man aged 18 to 35 with HIV. The sample was unsorted PBMCs, taken 3.1 years after starting antiretroviral therapy. CDR3 in amino acids: CASSEATGTGSIATLHF. The CDR3 bases are TGTGCCAGCAGCGAAGCGACCGGGACAGGGTCGATTGCCACCCTCCACTTT.